This T cell receptor beta chain emerged from a study of shared clonotypes between healthy human individuals. Note on this clone: A read error may account for a junction end that differs from germline.

CDR1 MDHEN and CDR2 SYDVKM come from the germline V gene. CDR3 length: 14 amino acids. The table came from immunoSEQ multiplex PCR; TCRdb's copy has only in-frame clones and leaves some out. The sample lists 800,000 to 1,200,000 clones, 70% to 80% occurring once. The origin of this receptor is a young man in good health. Some clones in this sample may be carry-over from other donors' samples. Sequenced sample: memory CD4+ T cells from PBMCs. Subset described: CD45RA-negative fraction. The J gene is TRBJ2-7, the V gene TRBV28; 8 bases are shared with TRBD2. The CDR3 here is CARSGVRAGGEQYF. CDR3 DNA: TGTGCCCGCAGCGGGGTCCGGGCGGGGGGCGAGCAGTACTTC.